The subject of this entry is one TCR beta chain. It was treatment-naive patients with stable or active relapsing-remitting disease who made up the multiple sclerosis controls. Negative isolation yielded the CD8+ and CD4+ T cells, while FACS enriched the TEMRA cells. Random hexamers were used to reverse transcribe an amount of about 0.5 to 1 ug RNA. Each CDR3 protein is one row after TCRdb ran MiXCR on the immunoSEQ multiplex PCR reads. The top ten clones hold 0.093% of a sample with approximately 180,000 distinct CDR3 sequences, around 95% of them seen once. This sample is drawn from a study of CD8 T cells in Susac syndrome. Trimming pared 8 bases from V and 5 bases from J, leaving 15 bases between. The CDR3 covers 12 residues. CDR1 SQVTM and CDR2 ANQGSEA come from the germline V gene.

V is TRBV29-1 and J is TRBJ2-5; tentatively, D is TRBD1 (5 bases). The sequenced sample consisted of CD4+ T cells from PBMCs. This receptor was taken from a human donor with multiple sclerosis. CDR3 in DNA: TGCAGCCCGACCACGGCAGGGGAGACCCAGTACTTC. Translated: CSPTTAGETQYF.